This T cell receptor (beta chain) was identified during a study of T cell responses to AZD1222 COVID-19 vaccine. Study conclusions and caveats: Only a handful of AZD1222 recipients were seropositive at baseline. Spike-specific TCR breadth and depth went up after people got two AZD1222 doses. Vaccine-associated CD4 TCRs spanned spike, dominant at 160-218 and 743-854. Reportedly, close to half of spike-specific TCRs are directed against unmutated variant regions.

Using immunoSEQ multiplex PCR, the repertoire was profiled, and TCRdb retains in-frame clones only, with some absent. This repertoire shows about 130,000 clones, more than 80% found once; its top ten account for 4.1%. This clone has more than one count but fewer than ten. Its antigen is as yet unknown. V was clipped by 2 bases and J by 6 bases, with 16 bases between them. CDR1 is MGHRA and CDR2 is YSYEKL in the germline V gene. The CDR3 totals 16 residues. The chain has TRBV4-1 and TRBJ1-4, with a tentative D call TRBD1 (5 bases). This TCR derives from an adult in good health. Specimen: peripheral blood, collected on day 0 of AZD1222 vaccination. CDR3 in DNA: TGCGCCAGCAGCCAACAGGGTGGTGCTGATTATGAAAAACTGTTTTTT. Translating gives CASSQQGGADYEKLFF.